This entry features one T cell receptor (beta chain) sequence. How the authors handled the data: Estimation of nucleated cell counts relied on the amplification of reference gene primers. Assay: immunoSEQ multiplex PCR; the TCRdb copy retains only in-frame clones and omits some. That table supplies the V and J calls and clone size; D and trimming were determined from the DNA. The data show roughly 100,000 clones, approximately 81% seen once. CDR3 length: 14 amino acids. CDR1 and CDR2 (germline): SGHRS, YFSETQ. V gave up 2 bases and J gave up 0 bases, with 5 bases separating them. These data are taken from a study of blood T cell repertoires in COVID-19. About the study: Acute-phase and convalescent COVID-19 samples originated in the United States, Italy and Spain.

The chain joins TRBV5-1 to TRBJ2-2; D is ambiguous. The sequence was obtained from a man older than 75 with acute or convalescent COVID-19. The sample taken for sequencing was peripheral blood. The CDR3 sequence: CASSFYTNTGELFF. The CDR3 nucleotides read TGCGCCAGCAGCTTCTATACGAACACCGGGGAGCTGTTTTTT.